This entry lists 2 T cell receptor beta chains sequenced from one sample in a study of T cell responses to AZD1222 COVID-19 vaccine. Some clones are missing from TCRdb's copy, which holds only in-frame ones; the method was immunoSEQ multiplex PCR. The sample has roughly 110,000 clones, approximately 90% seen once; the top ten hold around 6%. The sample was peripheral blood, taken 28 days after the second AZD1222 dose. These receptors all come from an adult who received the AZD1222 COVID-19 vaccine.

The chain joins TRBV18 to TRBJ1-3, with D unresolved. The CDR3 is made up of 16 amino acids. V was trimmed by 2 bases and J by 4 bases, leaving 15 bases between them. Germline V gives CDR1 KGHSH, CDR2 LQKENI. The CDR3: CASSPVSGPGGNTIYF. Written as DNA, the CDR3 is TGTGCCAGCTCACCAGTTTCAGGTCCGGGCGGAAACACCATATATTTT. Filled out from reference TRBV18 and TRBJ1-3, the complete variable domain reads NAGVMQNPRHLVRRRGQEARLRCSPMKGHSHVYWYRQLPEEGLKFMVYLQKENIIDESGMPKERFSAEFPKEGPSILRIQQVVRGDSAAYFCASSPVSGPGGNTIYFGEGSWLTVV.

This clone was observed a single time. This chain uses TRBV5-1 with TRBJ1-6, with TRBD1 identical over 12 bases. Germline CDR1 reads SGHRS; CDR2 reads YFSETQ. The CDR3 totals 19 residues. With V trimmed by 4 bases and J by 10 bases, 18 bases remained unmatched. The CDR3 sequence is CASSVQPPGQGASNSPLHF. The CDR3 nucleotides are TGCGCCAGCAGCGTCCAACCCCCGGGACAGGGGGCTAGTAACTCACCCCTCCACTTT.